The sample holds many counts of the clone carrying this T cell receptor (beta chain). Its cognate antigen is unknown. This entry comes from a study of CD8 T cells in ankylosing spondylitis. Findings and caveats of the study: Significant enrichment of disease-linked clones was reportedly seen in matched ankylosing spondylitis synovial fluid. Some of the motif variants had earlier been found in reactive arthritis patients' fluid and blood. With a CD8+ phenotype, disease-linked clones were relatively rare in peripheral blood.

TCRdb itself ran the 5' RACE reads through MiXCR, one entry per CDR3 protein. Among 50,000 to 65,000 distinct CDR3 sequences listed, about 7.8% were seen once. Germline V gene data show CDR1 as SNHLY and CDR2 as FYNNEI. The CDR3 has 18 residues. V was cut by 3 bases and J by 4 bases, with 24 bases left in between. J is TRBJ1-2 and V is TRBV2; tentatively, D is TRBD1 (6 bases). The clonotype was recovered from a female donor with ankylosing spondylitis or in good health (not recorded which). Material: blood, either unsorted or a sorted T cell fraction (not recorded which). Here the CDR3 reads CASSDSIAGGPASYGYTF. The DNA for the CDR3 is TGTGCCAGCAGTGATTCCATCGCGGGGGGCCCAGCCTCCTATGGCTACACCTTC.